The T cell receptor beta chain under discussion was sequenced for a study of beta chain features in type 1 diabetes. As for the study in general: What patients shared with healthy donors was a similar profile of age, gender and cell yields. General observations from the study: For Type 1 diabetes patients, all four CD4+ subsets carried TCRB CDR3s that were moderately but significantly shorter. Overrepresentation of cells with high TCR expression could result from cDNA sequencing. Relative to healthy donors, patients appeared to have naive, central memory and Treg TCRB repertoires that were more similar.

Trimming cost V 1 base and J 0 bases, with 10 bases left between them. The CDR3 has 16 residues. Germline V CDR1 and CDR2: SGHDN, FVKESK. As regards this clone: Its cognate antigen is unknown.

Sequencing targeted expressed TCRB transcripts, as all isolated RNA had been reverse transcribed. Clones were sequenced by immunoSEQ multiplex PCR, and TCRdb holds only the in-frame ones, with some missing. Among over 700,000 clones listed, around a sixth were seen once. This chain connects TRBV14 to TRBJ2-1; possibly TRBD2 for D (5 bases). Sequenced sample: naive CD4+ T cells from blood. The clonotype originates from a woman aged 18-30 years in good health. The CDR3 loop reads CASSQARASSYNEQFF. CDR3 sequence (DNA): TGTGCCAGCAGCCAAGCGAGGGCCTCCTCCTACAATGAGCAGTTCTTC.